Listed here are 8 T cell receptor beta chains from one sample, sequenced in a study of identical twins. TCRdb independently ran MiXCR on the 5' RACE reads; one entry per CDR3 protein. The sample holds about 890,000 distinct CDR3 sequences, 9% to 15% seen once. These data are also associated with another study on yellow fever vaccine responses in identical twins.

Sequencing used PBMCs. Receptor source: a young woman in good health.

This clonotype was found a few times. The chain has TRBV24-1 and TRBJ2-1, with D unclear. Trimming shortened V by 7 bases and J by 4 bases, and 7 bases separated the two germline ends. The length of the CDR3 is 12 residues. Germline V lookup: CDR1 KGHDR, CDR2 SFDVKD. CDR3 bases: TGTGCCACCAGCCTGGGGTACAATGAGCAGTTCTTC. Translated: CATSLGYNEQFF.

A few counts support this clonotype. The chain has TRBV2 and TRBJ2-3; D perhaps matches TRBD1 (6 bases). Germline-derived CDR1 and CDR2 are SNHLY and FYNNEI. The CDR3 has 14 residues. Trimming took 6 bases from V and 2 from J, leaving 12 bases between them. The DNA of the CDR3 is TGTGCCAGCAGCAGGGACACCGACACAGATACGCAGTATTTT. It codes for CASSRDTDTDTQYF.

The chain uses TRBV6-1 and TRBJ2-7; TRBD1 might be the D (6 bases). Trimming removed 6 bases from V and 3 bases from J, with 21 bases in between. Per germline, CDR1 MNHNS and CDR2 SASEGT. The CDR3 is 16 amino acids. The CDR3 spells CASSPPPRTDYYEQYF. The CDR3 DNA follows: TGTGCCAGCAGCCCTCCCCCGCGGACAGATTACTACGAGCAGTACTTC.

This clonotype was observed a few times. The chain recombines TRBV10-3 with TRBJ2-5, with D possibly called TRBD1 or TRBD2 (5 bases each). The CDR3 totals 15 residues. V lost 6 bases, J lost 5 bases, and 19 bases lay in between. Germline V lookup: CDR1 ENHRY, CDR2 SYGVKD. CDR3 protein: CAIRAGTASAETQYF. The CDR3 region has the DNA TGTGCCATCAGGGCTGGGACCGCCTCTGCGGAGACCCAGTACTTC.

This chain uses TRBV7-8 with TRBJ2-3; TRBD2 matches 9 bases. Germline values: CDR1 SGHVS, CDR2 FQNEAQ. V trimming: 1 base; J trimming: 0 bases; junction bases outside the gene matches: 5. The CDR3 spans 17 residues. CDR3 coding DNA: TGTGCCAGCAGCTTAGAGGCTAGCGGGGCTAGCACAGATACGCAGTATTTT. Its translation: CASSLEASGASTDTQYF.

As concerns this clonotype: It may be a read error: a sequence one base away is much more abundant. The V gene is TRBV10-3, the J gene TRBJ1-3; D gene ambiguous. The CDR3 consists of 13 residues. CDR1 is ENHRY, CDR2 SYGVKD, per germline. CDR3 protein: CAITEHLRNTIYF. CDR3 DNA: TGTGCCATCACTGAGCATCTCCGAAACACCATATATTTT.

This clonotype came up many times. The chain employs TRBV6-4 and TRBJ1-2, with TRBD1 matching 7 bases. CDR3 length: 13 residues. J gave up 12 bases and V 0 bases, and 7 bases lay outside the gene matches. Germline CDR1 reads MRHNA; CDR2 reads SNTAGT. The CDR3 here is CASSDSHGTVNTF. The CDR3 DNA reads TGTGCCAGCAGTGACTCCCATGGGACAGTTAACACCTTC.

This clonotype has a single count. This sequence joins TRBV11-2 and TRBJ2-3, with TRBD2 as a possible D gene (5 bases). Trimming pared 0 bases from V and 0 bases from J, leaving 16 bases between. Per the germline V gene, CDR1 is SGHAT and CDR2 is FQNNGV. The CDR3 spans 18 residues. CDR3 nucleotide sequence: TGTGCCAGCAGCTTAGATGCCTGGGAGCGAAGGAGCACAGATACGCAGTATTTT. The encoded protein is CASSLDAWERRSTDTQYF. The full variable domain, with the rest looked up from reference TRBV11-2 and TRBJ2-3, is EAGVAQSPRYKIIEKRQSVAFWCNPISGHATLYWYQQILGQGPKLLIQFQNNGVVDDSQLPKDRFSAERLKGVDSTLKIQPAKLEDSAVYLCASSLDAWERRSTDTQYFGPGTRLTVL.